This entry concerns a single T cell receptor beta chain. The antigen remains unidentified. This specimen comes from a study of shared clonotypes between healthy human individuals. Whole-study context: Each donor's CD8 memory used one plate, CD8 naive two, each CD4 subset three.

Method: immunoSEQ multiplex PCR; TCRdb's copy keeps in-frame clones and lacks some. The table lists around 1.9 million clones, around 95% of them singletons. The naive CD8 subset, CD45RO-negative cells positively selected for CCR7, excluded terminally differentiated effector memory CD45RA+ cells. Study-level results: Naive subsets typically showed greater estimated richness than memory subsets. The expectation was that sequencing depth would affect clonotype sharing among donors. Sharing across four donors was highest in naive CD4 (roughly 5%) and lowest in memory CD8 (roughly 0.4%).

The source material was naive CD8+ T cells from PBMCs. The TCR sequence derives from a man younger than 35 in good health. Some clones in this sample may be carry-over from other donors' samples.

CDR3 amino acids: CASSSTGTYPGEQYF. The CDR3 DNA sequence: TGTGCCAGCAGCTCGACCGGGACCTATCCTGGCGAGCAGTACTTC. The genes are TRBV7-9 and TRBJ2-7; D tentatively fits TRBD1 or TRBD2 (5 bases each). The CDR3 runs to 15 residues. The ends were cut back, 4 bases at V and 6 bases at J, with 19 bases in the middle. Germline V lookup: CDR1 SEHNR, CDR2 FQNEAQ (reference sequence).